This T cell receptor (beta chain) was observed in a study of type 1 and type 2 diabetes patients. Whole-study context: The cohort mixed type 1 diabetes, type 2 diabetes and nondiabetic donors.

Each diabetic donor fulfilled classification criteria for either type 1 or type 2. A remark on this clonotype: Its antigen remains unknown.

Germline CDR1 reads LNHDA; CDR2 reads SQIVND (reference sequence). The CDR3 extends over 15 amino acids. Trimming at V came to 3 bases and at J to 10 bases, leaving 11 bases not matched to a gene. Amplification started from genomic DNA. A primer set of 30 forward and 13 reverse primers amplified the CDR3. TCRdb processed the multiplex PCR reads anew with MiXCR; each CDR3 protein has one entry. This sample has about 270,000 distinct CDR3 sequences, with 45% to 60% found just once. Study results and caveats: Both CD4+ and CD8+ type 2 diabetes repertoires showed significantly higher diversity than type 1.

The sequence was collected from a man younger than 35 with type 2 diabetes. The source material was peripheral blood mononuclear cells (PBMCs). The rearrangement uses TRBV19 and TRBJ2-1, with 8 bases matching TRBD2. This CDR3 is CASSIGTSGLKEQFF. CDR3 DNA: TGTGCCAGTAGTATCGGCACTAGCGGCCTTAAGGAGCAGTTCTTC.